The 20 T cell receptor beta chains listed next were all sequenced from one sample in a study of T cells after yellow fever vaccination. TCRdb ran MiXCR on the 5' RACE reads and lists one entry per CDR3 protein. In the table there are about 140,000 distinct CDR3 sequences, more than 6.5% of which are singletons. Here the sequenced sample was CD4+ T cells sorted from PBMCs, taken 10 days after the yellow fever booster vaccination. The receptors shown here come from a man between 25 and 39 years old who received the YFV17D yellow fever vaccine.

This clonotype was counted many times. The chain couples TRBV7-2 to TRBJ2-4; no clear D. V lost 2 bases and J 3 bases, leaving 8 bases between the germline ends. CDR3 length: 14 residues. Germline CDR1 is SGHTA and CDR2 is FQGNSA. CDR3 in DNA: TGTGCCAGCAGCTTAAGATTGGGCAAAAACATTCAGTACTTC. It translates to CASSLRLGKNIQYF.

This clonotype occurred many times. This chain joins TRBV28 and TRBJ2-3; D remains ambiguous. The V and J ends lost 6 bases and 6 bases respectively, with 7 bases between them. The CDR3 sequence is 11 residues long. Germline V gene data show CDR1 as MDHEN and CDR2 as SYDVKM. The CDR3 loop reads CASSSPDTQYF. The CDR3 DNA reads TGTGCCAGCAGCTCCCCTGATACGCAGTATTTT.

This clonotype was recorded at least ten times. V gene TRBV4-3 combines with J gene TRBJ2-1; 8 bases fit TRBD2. Germline-derived CDR1 and CDR2 are LGHNA and YSLEER. V lost 0 bases to trimming and J lost 4 bases; unmatched junction nucleotides: 2. CDR3 size: 15 residues. The CDR3 sequence: CASSQEVAGYNEQFF. CDR3 DNA sequence: TGCGCCAGCAGCCAAGAGGTAGCGGGGTACAATGAGCAGTTCTTC.

This clonotype was recorded many times. The chain couples TRBV11-2 to TRBJ2-4, with 10 bases aligning to TRBD2. Unmatched junction bases numbered 11, after V lost 5 bases and J lost 1 base. CDR1 is SGHAT and CDR2 is FQNNGV in the germline V gene. The CDR3 has 18 amino acids. Written as DNA, the CDR3 is TGTGCCAGCAGCCGACCCGGGGGAGCGGGGGGGGCCAAAAACATTCAGTACTTC. Translation: CASSRPGGAGGAKNIQYF.

This clonotype occurred a few times. The V and J genes are TRBV18 and TRBJ1-1; D is unresolved. V lost 5 bases and J 1 base, leaving 14 bases between the germline ends. CDR3 length: 15 amino acids. CDR1 and CDR2 (germline): KGHSH, LQKENI. The chain's CDR3 is CASSTGVGSNTEAFF. The CDR3 DNA sequence: TGTGCCAGCTCAACCGGGGTGGGATCGAACACTGAAGCTTTCTTT.

This clonotype was counted ten times or more. The chain couples TRBV5-1 to TRBJ2-7; D could derive from TRBD1 or TRBD2 (5 bases each). Germline V gives CDR1 SGHRS, CDR2 YFSETQ. This CDR3 spans 14 amino acids. The germline V and J ends were trimmed by 4 bases and 2 bases, with 13 bases remaining between them. CDR3 sequence: CASSPRDRAYEQYF. Written as DNA, the CDR3 is TGCGCCAGCAGCCCCCGGGACCGAGCCTACGAGCAGTACTTC.

This clonotype has only a few counts. The rearrangement joins TRBV20-1 to TRBJ1-4, with D maybe TRBD1 (6 bases). The germline V gene has CDR1 DFQATT and CDR2 SNEGSKA (reference sequence). This CDR3 has 15 residues. Trimming took off 2 bases at V and 3 bases at J, with 13 bases between the two ends. CDR3 DNA: TGCAGTGCTAGATCGAGAACAGGGCCTAATGAAAAACTGTTTTTT. Translated: CSARSRTGPNEKLFF.

This clonotype was counted at least ten times. This chain connects TRBV4-3 to TRBJ1-5, with no clear D. V lost 0 bases and J 0 bases, leaving 6 bases between the germline ends. Germline V gives CDR1 LGHNA, CDR2 YSLEER. The length of the CDR3 is 15 residues. The DNA of the CDR3 is TGCGCCAGCAGCCAAGATCGGGGTAGCAATCAGCCCCAGCATTTT. It is translated as CASSQDRGSNQPQHF.

A few counts support this clonotype. The rearrangement uses TRBV28 and TRBJ2-7; D is perhaps TRBD1 or TRBD2 (5 bases each). The V end lost 7 bases, the J end lost 4 bases, and 17 bases lay between the germline ends. The CDR3 is made up of 14 amino acids. Per the germline V gene, CDR1 is MDHEN and CDR2 is SYDVKM. This chain's CDR3 is CASTHRDGEYEQYF. CDR3 coding DNA: TGTGCCAGCACCCACCGGGACGGAGAATACGAGCAGTACTTC.

This clonotype was seen at least ten times. The V call is TRBV28, the J call TRBJ2-3; D is possibly TRBD1 or TRBD2 (5 bases each). Trimming cost V 6 bases and J 4 bases, with 14 bases left between them. The CDR3 covers 14 residues. CDR1 MDHEN and CDR2 SYDVKM come from the germline V gene. The CDR3 spells CASRRQLGADTQYF. In DNA form, the CDR3 reads TGTGCCAGCAGAAGACAGTTGGGGGCAGATACGCAGTATTTT.

This clonotype came up many times. The rearrangement joins TRBV7-9 to TRBJ2-5; possible D gene TRBD2, 5 bases. The CDR3 is made up of 14 amino acids. The V gene's germline CDR1 is SEHNR and CDR2 FQNEAQ (reference sequence). The ends were cut back, 5 bases at V and 5 bases at J, with 15 bases in the middle. The CDR3 DNA follows: TGTGCCAGCAGCCGCGGACTCGAGCAGGAGACCCAGTACTTC. The encoded protein is CASSRGLEQETQYF.

This CDR3 reads CASSPLLSGSPDTQYF. In DNA, the CDR3 is TGTGCCAGCTCACCACTTTTGAGCGGGAGCCCAGATACGCAGTATTTT. This chain connects TRBV18 to TRBJ2-3; 8 bases fit TRBD2. The germline CDR1 and CDR2 sequences are KGHSH and LQKENI. The CDR3 totals 16 residues. The trim removed 1 base at V and 4 bases at J, leaving 7 bases unmatched.

The table lists this clonotype with many counts. The rearrangement links TRBV3-1 to TRBJ2-5, with a possible D match to TRBD1 (7 bases). The germline CDR1 and CDR2 sequences are LGHDT and YNNKEL (reference sequence). This CDR3 contains 16 residues. V was shortened by 4 bases and J by 2 bases, with 17 bases between the two germline ends. The CDR3 DNA follows: TGTGCCAGCAGCCCAGGGGGGCTAGCGAGGCAAGAGACCCAGTACTTC. This encodes CASSPGGLARQETQYF.

This clonotype was observed many times. The V gene is TRBV5-1, the J gene TRBJ2-2; D call uncertain. Germline V gene lookup returns CDR1 SGHRS and CDR2 YFSETQ. V dropped 4 bases and J dropped 3 bases, with 7 bases sitting between them. This CDR3 is 13 amino acids long. DNA for the CDR3: TGCGCCAGCAGCGGAAAGGACACCGGGGAGCTGTTTTTT. Residues: CASSGKDTGELFF. The full variable domain, rest sourced from reference TRBV5-1 and TRBJ2-2, is KAGVTQTPRYLIKTRGQQVTLSCSPISGHRSVSWYQQTPGQGLQFLFEYFSETQRNKGNFPGRFSGRQFSNSRSEMNVSTLELGDSALYLCASSGKDTGELFFGEGSRLTVL.

In this sample, this clonotype turned up many times. The chain couples TRBV20-1 to TRBJ2-7; D unresolved. This CDR3 has 12 amino acids. CDR1 and CDR2 (germline): DFQATT, SNEGSKA (reference sequence). V shed 3 bases and J shed 1 base, with 7 bases lying between them. Here the CDR3 DNA reads TGCAGTGCTAGTCGATCTTCCTACGAGCAGTACTTC. Encoded protein: CSASRSSYEQYF.

This clonotype was observed many times. The genes are TRBV28 and TRBJ2-2; D gene ambiguous. CDR3 length: 12 residues. Germline-derived CDR1 and CDR2 are MDHEN and SYDVKM. The V and J ends lost 3 bases and 8 bases respectively, with 7 bases between them. This CDR3 reads CASSFLLGELFF. For the CDR3, the DNA is TGTGCCAGCAGTTTTTTACTGGGGGAGCTGTTTTTT.

The sample holds many counts of this clonotype. This rearrangement joins TRBV5-1 to TRBJ2-5, with no clear D. V was clipped by 0 bases and J by 4 bases, with 10 bases between them. The CDR3 covers 14 residues. In germline, CDR1 is SGHRS, CDR2 YFSETQ. The CDR3 coding sequence is TGCGCCAGCAGCTTGGACGGAGCTAGAGAGACCCAGTACTTC. Translation gives CASSLDGARETQYF.

This clonotype occurred many times. The V gene is TRBV6-1, the J gene TRBJ2-7; 7 bases map to TRBD1. In germline, CDR1 is MNHNS, CDR2 SASEGT. The CDR3 has 14 residues. After removal of 6 bases from V and 7 bases from J, the junction contained 12 bases not matched to a gene. As DNA, the CDR3 is TGTGCCAGCAGGTCCGGGACAGCCTCTAAAGAGCAGTACTTC. Translated: CASRSGTASKEQYF.

This clonotype was recorded at least ten times. The CDR3 DNA is TGCAGTGCTAGAGAGCCGCTAGCGGAAAAGTCGGTGTTCTTC. This sequence encodes CSAREPLAEKSVFF. The chain has TRBV20-1 and TRBJ2-1, with 7 bases aligning to TRBD2. V gave up 0 bases and J gave up 15 bases; unmatched junction bases: 14. Germline lookup yields CDR1 DFQATT and CDR2 SNEGSKA (reference sequence). This CDR3 has 14 residues.

The V gene is TRBV4-3, the J gene TRBJ2-1; D may be TRBD1 or TRBD2 (5 bases each). The germline V gene encodes CDR1 LGHNA and CDR2 YSLEER. Deletions cut 0 bases from V and 12 bases from J, with 12 bases between. The CDR3 has 13 residues. This CDR3 reads CASSQEHGTAQFF. Written as DNA, the CDR3 is TGCGCCAGCAGCCAAGAACATGGGACGGCGCAGTTCTTC.